Presented here are 7 T cell receptor beta chains from one specimen sequenced in a study of blood T cell repertoires in COVID-19. The method was immunoSEQ multiplex PCR; TCRdb's version includes in-frame clones alone and lacks a portion of them. Of about 440,000 clones in the sample, about nine tenths were seen once. The material sequenced was PBMCs or T cells enriched from blood (not recorded which). The receptors come from a man aged 18-30 years who had recovered from COVID-19.

The V call is TRBV10-2, the J call TRBJ2-7; the match to TRBD2 covers 11 bases. CDR3 length: 14 amino acids. CDR1 is WSHSY and CDR2 is SAAADI in the germline V gene. Trimming at V came to 6 bases and at J to 3 bases, leaving 4 bases not matched to a gene. CDR3 region: CASRGTSGDYEQYF. CDR3 nucleotide sequence: TGCGCCAGCAGGGGGACTAGCGGCGACTACGAGCAGTACTTC.

The chain couples TRBV4-1 to TRBJ2-5; D unresolved. The CDR3 runs 14 residues. In germline, CDR1 is MGHRA, CDR2 YSYEKL. Trimming removed 1 base at V and 2 bases at J, with 8 bases between. The CDR3 bases are TGCGCCAGCAGCCAAGCGGAGCTGCAAGAGACCCAGTACTTC. Amino acid sequence: CASSQAELQETQYF.

The chain joins TRBV7-9 to TRBJ1-2, with TRBD1 identical over 7 bases. Germline trimming cut 2 bases from V and 4 bases from J; bases unmatched to any gene: 7. The CDR3 is made up of 15 amino acids. Germline V CDR1 and CDR2: SEHNR, FQNEAQ (reference sequence). This CDR3 reads CASSLQWDRIYGYTF. The CDR3 DNA follows: TGTGCCAGCAGCTTACAATGGGACAGAATCTATGGCTACACCTTC.

The rearrangement links TRBV4-1 to TRBJ2-3, with TRBD2 matching 8 bases. This CDR3 is 19 amino acids long. Losses at the gene ends were 2 bases for V and 0 bases for J; bases not matched to a gene: 13. Per germline, CDR1 MGHRA and CDR2 YSYEKL. The CDR3 loop is CASSQPGLGAPISTDTQYF. The CDR3 nucleotides are TGCGCCAGCAGCCAACCGGGACTAGGGGCCCCCATAAGCACAGATACGCAGTATTTT.

V is TRBV6-5 and J is TRBJ1-5; D is uncertain. Germline CDR1 and CDR2: MNHEY and SVGAGI. Trimming removed 6 bases at V and 5 bases at J, with 17 bases between. This CDR3 is built from 15 residues. CDR3 DNA: TGTGCCAGCAGCGACCCCCGAGGCTCTTATCAGCCCCAGCATTTT. Protein: CASSDPRGSYQPQHF.

This chain joins TRBV2 and TRBJ2-5; 8 bases align to TRBD1. The CDR3 has 13 amino acids. CDR1 and CDR2 from the germline V gene are SNHLY and FYNNEI. Losses at the gene ends were 7 bases for V and 9 bases for J; bases not matched to a gene: 10. CDR3 in amino acids: CASTGQGIAAQYF. CDR3 nucleotides: TGTGCCAGCACCGGACAGGGAATCGCGGCCCAGTACTTC. Full variable domain (outside the CDR3, taken from reference TRBV2 and TRBJ2-5): EPEVTQTPSHQVTQMGQEVILRCVPISNHLYFYWYRQILGQKVEFLVSFYNNEISEKSEIFDDQFSVERPDGSNFTLKIRSTKLEDSAMYFCASTGQGIAAQYFGPGTRLLVL.

This clone was recorded once. The V and J genes are TRBV6-5 and TRBJ1-2; TRBD1 matches at 8 bases. There are 14 residues in the CDR3. Germline trimming cut 5 bases from V and 4 bases from J; bases unmatched to any gene: 6. From germline, CDR1 is MNHEY and CDR2 SVGAGI. DNA for the CDR3: TGTGCCAGCAGTAGGGACAGGCTTTCCTATGGCTACACCTTC. Amino acid sequence: CASSRDRLSYGYTF.